Described below is a single T cell receptor beta chain sequence and its context. This clonotype showed up many times. Its antigen has not been determined. Base quality data are lacking; no much larger clone is found one base away. The sequencing machine was an Illumina HiSeq 1500. TCRdb reprocessing: public reads trimmed at Q25 with fastp, clones called with MiXCR, in-frame beta chains kept. Entries that share a CDR3 protein sequence are merged under the most common genes and DNA. Within this sample are 510,000 or so distinct CDR3 sequences, with 26% of them counted one time only. In total, the top ten clones hold around 14% of the sample. This specimen comes from a study of T cell repertoires in cytomegalovirus infection (dated by TCRdb to between 2017 and 2020). Background on the whole study: Donor HLA type was relevant to the analysis, because carriage of CMV infection together with the matching HLA type was indicated by public TCR beta signatures. The full study reports these points: In both this cohort and an independent roughly 360-donor cohort, the cumulative frequency of public TCR beta family members distinguished carriers of CMV infection plus the relevant HLA type. The ex vivo response was dominated by HLA-C-restricted CMV-specific TCR beta clonotypes, and the single most frequent clonotype in two of eight donors was supplied by these HLA-C-restricted clonotypes.

The CDR3, cysteine through phenylalanine, is 13 amino acids long. Only the CDR3 portion is preserved as DNA: 39 bases, with reading frame beginning at the first base. The V and J ends are trimmed by 6 bases and 5 bases, leaving 12 bases between them. The CDR1 and CDR2 encoded by the germline V gene are SGHTA and FQGNSA. The receptor's source is a human donor in good health (CMV status not recorded). Some clones in this sample may be carry-over from other donors' samples. This sequence uses TRBV7-2 and TRBJ2-3, with TRBD2 tentatively as D gene (6 bases match). Sample: PBMCs. Here is the DNA: TGTGCCAGCAGACCGGCGGGGCTAGATACGCAGTATTTT. It translates as CASRPAGLDTQYF. The variable domain in full, with residues beyond the CDR3 obtained from the reference TRBV7-2 and TRBJ2-3 genes, is GAGVSQSPSNKVTEKGKDVELRCDPISGHTALYWYRQSLGQGLEFLIYFQGNSAPDKSGLPSDRFSAERTGGSVSTLTIQRTQQEDSAVYLCASRPAGLDTQYFGPGTRLTVL.